The 32 T cell receptor beta chains below come from one sample, sequenced in a study of blood T cell repertoires in COVID-19. Clones were sequenced by immunoSEQ multiplex PCR, and TCRdb holds only the in-frame ones, with some missing. The sample yields tens of thousands of clones, approximately 84% seen once. The sample taken for sequencing was peripheral blood. These receptors all stem from a man between 65 and 85 years old with COVID-19, enrolled during active disease.

The CDR3 loop is CASSSMAAGQNEQYF. CDR3 DNA: TGTGCCAGCAGTTCAATGGCGGCAGGGCAAAACGAGCAGTACTTC. The V and J genes are TRBV6-5 and TRBJ2-7, with D possibly matching TRBD1 (5 bases). Trimming removed 4 bases from V and 5 bases from J, with 18 bases in between. From germline, CDR1 is MNHEY and CDR2 SVGAGI. The CDR3 has 15 amino acids.

This chain joins TRBV12-3 or TRBV12-4 and TRBJ2-7; possibly TRBD1 for D (6 bases). V dropped 5 bases and J dropped 4 bases, with 9 bases sitting between them. The CDR3 contains 12 residues. The CDR3 nucleotides read TGTGCCAGCAGTCTACAGGGTTACGAGCAGTACTTC. Translating it yields CASSLQGYEQYF.

The chain joins TRBV18 to TRBJ1-4, with TRBD1 matching over 7 bases. The CDR3 extends over 15 amino acids. The trim removed 8 bases at V and 2 bases at J, leaving 8 bases unmatched. The V gene's germline CDR1 is KGHSH and CDR2 LQKENI. CDR3 nucleotides: TGTGCCAGCCAGAGAGCAGGGGGGACTAATGAAAAACTGTTTTTT. Its translation: CASQRAGGTNEKLFF.

This chain links TRBV25-1 with TRBJ1-4; 7 nucleotides match TRBD1. Per the germline V gene, CDR1 is MGHDK and CDR2 is SYGVNS. The J segment lost 8 bases and the V segment lost 6 bases, leaving 6 bases of the junction unmatched. CDR3 length: 13 amino acids. CDR3 amino acids: CASRYRGTEKLFF. The CDR3 DNA reads as TGTGCCAGCAGGTACAGGGGAACCGAAAAACTGTTTTTT.

This rearrangement joins TRBV9 to TRBJ2-3, with D uncertain. The CDR3 length is 18 residues. Trimming shortened V by 4 bases and J by 0 bases, and 21 bases separated the two germline ends. Germline V gives CDR1 SGDLS, CDR2 YYNGEE. This chain's CDR3 is CASSNRPWSALSTDTQYF. In DNA, the CDR3 is TGTGCCAGCAGCAACCGTCCGTGGAGCGCCTTAAGCACAGATACGCAGTATTTT. The complete variable domain, with remaining parts taken from reference TRBV9 and TRBJ2-3, reads DSGVTQTPKHLITATGQRVTLRCSPRSGDLSVYWYQQSLDQGLQFLIQYYNGEERAKGNILERFSAQQFPDLHSELNLSSLELGDSALYFCASSNRPWSALSTDTQYFGPGTRLTVL.

The rearrangement links TRBV5-6 to TRBJ1-1; D is uncertain. CDR3 length: 11 amino acids. CDR1 is SGHDT, CDR2 YYEEEE, per germline. V lost 3 bases and J 8 bases, leaving 8 bases between the germline ends. CDR3 nucleotides: TGTGCCAGCAGCTCGGGATTCGAAGCTTTCTTT. Translated: CASSSGFEAFF.

The chain uses TRBV6-2 or TRBV6-3 and TRBJ1-2; D is uncertain. The CDR3 loop spans 15 amino acids. V lost 6 bases and J lost 4, with 18 bases in between. The germline V gene encodes CDR1 MNHEY and CDR2 SVGEGT. The CDR3 sequence: CASSHGLRRGYGYTF. The CDR3 region has the DNA TGTGCCAGCAGCCACGGGTTACGACGGGGCTATGGCTACACCTTC.

The chain links TRBV10-3 to TRBJ1-5; perhaps TRBD1 as D (6 bases). Germline assignment: CDR1 ENHRY and CDR2 SYGVKD. Trimming pared 3 bases from V and 7 bases from J, leaving 13 bases between. CDR3 length: 14 amino acids. CDR3 protein: CAISEGGAGQPQHF. CDR3 in DNA: TGTGCCATCAGTGAAGGGGGGGCCGGACAGCCCCAGCATTTT.

This clone has just a few counts. This sequence joins TRBV24-1 and TRBJ1-5; no clear D. Trimming stripped 4 bases from V and 0 bases from J, with 15 bases between. The V gene's germline CDR1 is KGHDR and CDR2 SFDVKD. The CDR3 has 17 residues. CDR3 DNA sequence: TGTGCCACCAGTGAATCCTCCGGCGGGTATAGCAATCAGCCCCAGCATTTT. This encodes CATSESSGGYSNQPQHF.

This clone was detected only a few times. The chain couples TRBV7-3 to TRBJ2-2, with D perhaps TRBD2 (6 bases). Germline V CDR1 and CDR2: SGHTA, FQGTGA. The CDR3 length is 14 residues. V shed 5 bases and J shed 8 bases, with 15 bases lying between them. CDR3: CASSPTGGTGELFF. Here the CDR3 DNA reads TGTGCCAGCAGCCCCACCGGAGGGACTGGGGAGCTGTTTTTT.

The rearrangement joins TRBV5-1 to TRBJ2-1; 14 bases are shared with TRBD2. CDR1 and CDR2 (germline): SGHRS, YFSETQ. With 4 bases clipped from V and 9 bases from J, the junction kept 12 bases outside the gene matches. The CDR3 extends over 17 amino acids. The CDR3 nucleotides are TGCGCCAGCAGCCCGGACATGGGACTAGCGGGAGAGGGTGAGCAGTTCTTC. It yields the protein CASSPDMGLAGEGEQFF.

J is TRBJ2-1 and V is TRBV7-8; D might be TRBD2 (6 bases). CDR1 SGHVS and CDR2 FQNEAQ come from the germline V gene. V lost 6 bases and J lost 5, with 14 bases in between. This CDR3 spans 14 amino acids. CDR3 nucleotides: TGTGCCAGCAGTCTTCTAGCGCTCAACAATGAGCAGTTCTTC. Translated, it gives CASSLLALNNEQFF.

This chain links TRBV4-3 with TRBJ1-1; D perhaps matches TRBD1 (6 bases). Trimming pared 0 bases from V and 0 bases from J, leaving 11 bases between. Germline values: CDR1 LGHNA, CDR2 YSLEER. The CDR3 is 16 amino acids. Here the CDR3 DNA reads TGCGCCAGCAGCCAAGAATTTGGGACAATGAACACTGAAGCTTTCTTT. Its protein product is CASSQEFGTMNTEAFF.

CDR3 protein: CASSSTGTGANVLTF. CDR3 DNA sequence: TGCGCCAGCAGCTCGACAGGGACAGGGGCCAACGTCCTGACTTTC. The V call is TRBV5-1, the J call TRBJ2-6, with 7 bases matching TRBD1. CDR1 and CDR2 (germline): SGHRS, YFSETQ. With 3 bases clipped from V and 4 bases from J, the junction kept 4 bases outside the gene matches. CDR3 size: 15 residues.

V usage is TRBV29-1 and J usage is TRBJ1-4; a possible D gene is TRBD1 (5 bases). Germline V CDR1 and CDR2: SQVTM, ANQGSEA. V gave up 0 bases and J gave up 3 bases, with 8 bases separating them. The CDR3 sequence is 14 residues long. CDR3 nucleotides: TGCAGCGTTGAAGACCCAGGGTCTAATGAAAAACTGTTTTTT. Amino acids: CSVEDPGSNEKLFF.

This clone has just a few counts. The rearrangement joins TRBV9 to TRBJ2-4; TRBD2 agrees at 16 bases. The CDR3 has 18 amino acids. Per the germline V gene, CDR1 is SGDLS and CDR2 is YYNGEE. V gave up 4 bases and J gave up 7 bases; unmatched junction bases: 11. CDR3 protein: CASSSGTSGGARVNIQYF. CDR3 sequence (DNA): TGTGCCAGCAGCAGCGGGACTAGCGGGGGGGCTAGGGTGAACATTCAGTACTTC.

Only a few counts were recorded for this clone. The rearrangement links TRBV6-5 to TRBJ1-3; 7 positions agree with TRBD1. Germline V gene data show CDR1 as MNHEY and CDR2 as SVGAGI. The V gene end was trimmed by 8 bases and the J gene end by 4 bases; junction bases not matched to a gene: 11. The CDR3 length is 15 residues. The CDR3, as DNA: TGTGCCAGCCGACAGGGAGGACGGATGGGAAACACCATATATTTT. Protein product: CASRQGGRMGNTIYF.

The gene calls are TRBV19 and TRBJ2-3, with a possible D match to TRBD2 (7 bases). In germline, CDR1 is LNHDA, CDR2 SQIVND (reference sequence). Trimming removed 6 bases from V and 5 bases from J, with 18 bases in between. The CDR3 is made up of 15 amino acids. CDR3 region: CASRGGGSGRDTQYF. CDR3 bases: TGTGCCAGTAGGGGAGGGGGTAGCGGAAGAGATACGCAGTATTTT.

The chain links TRBV4-3 to TRBJ2-6, with a possible D match to TRBD1 (5 bases). The CDR3 loop spans 20 amino acids. In germline, CDR1 is LGHNA, CDR2 YSLEER. V was cut by 6 bases and J by 2 bases, with 26 bases left in between. The CDR3, as DNA: TGCGCCAGCAGTAGGCAGTTGCCCCAGGGTCCTGACACTGGGGCCAACGTCCTGACTTTC. Its protein is CASSRQLPQGPDTGANVLTF.

This sequence joins TRBV3-1 (or the pseudogene TRBV3-2) and TRBJ1-2, with unresolved D. The V and J ends lost 1 base and 4 bases respectively, with 10 bases between them. Germline V gene sequence: CDR1 LGHDT, CDR2 YNNKEL (reference sequence). This CDR3 region has 14 residues. As DNA, the CDR3 is TGTGCCAGCAGCCAAGGTCGCCAGATCTATGGCTACACCTTC. Translation: CASSQGRQIYGYTF.

The chain employs TRBV18 and TRBJ1-3; no clear D gene. CDR3 length: 13 amino acids. The V gene's germline CDR1 is KGHSH and CDR2 LQKENI. Trimming left V 2 bases short and J 5 bases short, with 7 bases between. The CDR3 spells CASSPEQRNTIYF. CDR3 DNA sequence: TGTGCCAGCTCACCAGAACAGAGAAACACCATATATTTT.

The V and J genes are TRBV11-2 and TRBJ1-1; the D is unclear. V was cut by 6 bases and J by 3 bases, with 11 bases left in between. Per germline, CDR1 SGHAT and CDR2 FQNNGV. This CDR3 contains 13 residues. The CDR3 sequence is CASRNFGDTEAFF. The CDR3 region has the DNA TGTGCCAGCAGAAATTTTGGAGACACTGAAGCTTTCTTT.

CDR3 coding DNA: TGTGCCAGCAGCGTAGACCCGGGAAACTATGGCTACACCTTC. It specifies CASSVDPGNYGYTF. The rearrangement joins TRBV9 to TRBJ1-2, with D uncertain. Trimming cost V 0 bases and J 2 bases, with 8 bases left between them. Germline V gives CDR1 SGDLS, CDR2 YYNGEE. The CDR3 has 14 residues.

This clone was counted only a few times. The chain couples TRBV2 to TRBJ2-2; perhaps TRBD1 as D (6 bases). CDR3 length equals 15 residues. Between the trimmed V and J ends, which lost 1 base and 3 bases, there was a span of 9 bases. Germline CDR1 and CDR2: SNHLY and FYNNEI. The CDR3 is CASSEVAGDTGELFF. CDR3 coding DNA: TGTGCCAGCAGTGAAGTGGCAGGGGACACCGGGGAGCTGTTTTTT.

J is TRBJ2-7 and V is TRBV7-2; 9 positions match TRBD1. Per germline, CDR1 SGHTA and CDR2 FQGNSA. The trim removed 2 bases at V and 3 bases at J, leaving 5 bases unmatched. This CDR3 is 15 amino acids long. The CDR3 DNA reads as TGTGCCAGCAGCTTAACTGGGACAGGGTTCTACGAGCAGTACTTC. Its translation is CASSLTGTGFYEQYF.

In this sample, this clone turned up a few times. The chain uses TRBV7-2 and TRBJ1-2; 9 nucleotides match TRBD1. CDR3 length: 14 residues. In germline, CDR1 is SGHTA, CDR2 FQGNSA. V shed 5 bases and J 7 bases; nucleotides not matched to a gene: 8. Here the CDR3 reads CASSENRGLIGYTF. Here the CDR3 DNA reads TGTGCCAGCAGCGAGAACAGGGGGCTTATTGGCTACACCTTC.

DNA for the CDR3: TGTGCCAGCAGCTCCTCGGGGCGGGAGAGCACCGGGGAGCTGTTTTTT. As protein: CASSSSGRESTGELFF. The chain combines TRBV7-9 with TRBJ2-2; 7 bases are a match to TRBD2. Germline lookup yields CDR1 SEHNR and CDR2 FQNEAQ (reference sequence). V gave up 4 bases and J gave up 4 bases; unmatched junction bases: 9. CDR3 length: 16 residues. Full variable domain (outside the CDR3, taken from reference TRBV7-9 and TRBJ2-2): DTGVSQNPRHKITKRGQNVTFRCDPISEHNRLYWYRQTLGQGPEFLTYFQNEAQLEKSRLLSDRFSAERPKGSFSTLEIQRTEQGDSAMYLCASSSSGRESTGELFFGEGSRLTVL.

The DNA for the CDR3 is TGTGCCAGCAGCTCCGGGGTTTATGGCTACACCTTC. This translates into CASSSGVYGYTF. The chain couples TRBV13 to TRBJ1-2; D is uncertain. Germline CDR1 PRHDT, CDR2 FYEKMQ (reference sequence). This CDR3 has 12 amino acids. V gave up 4 bases and J gave up 5 bases, with 8 bases separating them.

The V gene is TRBV7-2, the J gene TRBJ1-2; no reliable D call. Looked up from germline, CDR1 is SGHTA and CDR2 is FQGNSA. Trimming shortened V by 2 bases and J by 4 bases, and 11 bases separated the two germline ends. The CDR3 is made up of 14 amino acids. Here the CDR3 DNA reads TGTGCCAGCAGCTTAATGGTGGCGGGCTATGGCTACACCTTC. Residues: CASSLMVAGYGYTF.

This clone has a handful of counts. This chain links TRBV19 with TRBJ2-7; 7 nucleotides agree with TRBD2. This CDR3 spans 13 amino acids. The trim removed 5 bases at V and 4 bases at J, leaving 5 bases unmatched. CDR1 LNHDA and CDR2 SQIVND come from the germline V gene (reference sequence). CDR3 in amino acids: CASSPWGGYEQYF. The DNA for the CDR3 is TGTGCCAGTAGTCCCTGGGGGGGGTACGAGCAGTACTTC.

This CDR3 reads CASSVTGSSYEQYF. The CDR3, as DNA: TGTGCCAGCAGCGTAACAGGGAGCTCCTACGAGCAGTACTTC. V usage is TRBV9 and J usage is TRBJ2-7, with a possible D match to TRBD1 (6 bases). Germline loops: CDR1 SGDLS, CDR2 YYNGEE. CDR3 length equals 14 residues. With 1 base removed from V and 0 bases from J, the gap between germline ends came to 8 bases.

The chain uses TRBV7-9 and TRBJ2-1, with 7 bases aligning to TRBD1. The CDR3 runs 11 residues. Germline CDR1 reads SEHNR; CDR2 reads FQNEAQ (reference sequence). Trimming at V came to 4 bases and at J to 12 bases, leaving 3 bases not matched to a gene. The CDR3 loop is CASSSRTGQFF. CDR3 nucleotides: TGTGCCAGCAGCTCACGGACAGGGCAGTTCTTC.